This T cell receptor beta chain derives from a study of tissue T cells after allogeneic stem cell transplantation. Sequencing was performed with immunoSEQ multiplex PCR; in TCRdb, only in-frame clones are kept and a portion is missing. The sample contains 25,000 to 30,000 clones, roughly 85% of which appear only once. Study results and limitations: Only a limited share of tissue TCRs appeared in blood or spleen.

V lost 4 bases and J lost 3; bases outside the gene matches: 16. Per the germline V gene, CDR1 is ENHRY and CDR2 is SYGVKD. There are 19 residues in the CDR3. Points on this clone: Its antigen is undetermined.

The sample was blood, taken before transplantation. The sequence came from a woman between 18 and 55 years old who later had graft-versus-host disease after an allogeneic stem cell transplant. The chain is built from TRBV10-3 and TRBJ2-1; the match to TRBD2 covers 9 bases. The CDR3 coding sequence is TGTGCCATCAGTGGAGGGGGCGTAGTAGCGGGGGACTTCTACAATGAGCAGTTCTTC. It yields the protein CAISGGGVVAGDFYNEQFF.